This TCR beta chain was sequenced in a study of blood T cell repertoires in COVID-19 (dated by TCRdb to the early 2020s). With regard to the full study: Samples covering the acute and convalescent phases of COVID-19 were provided by collaborators in the United States, Italy and Spain. The prospective study material was composed of cDNA or gDNA derived from T cells, B-cell-depleted T cells, or PBMCs. The repertoires were released in a freely available public database meant as a resource for research on the immune response to SARS-CoV-2. Deeply sampled blood TCRbeta repertoires from subjects exposed to, actively infected with, or recovered from COVID-19 were included in the dataset. A de-identified subject ID, COVID-19 status, age in years and sex were almost always included in the sample metadata. HLA class I and class II types, where available, came from metadata supplied by the sample provider rather than from assay-based typing. The samples were drawn from two sources: the first 160 participants of the ongoing ImmuneRACE study, and fewer than 1,500 subjects contributed by 6 global collaborators. Paper-wide results and their limitations: How much clinical and demographic metadata was included differed by source and by participant, and the metadata was provided uncurated.

Concerning this clone itself: It has no known antigen specificity. No clone much larger than this one lies a single base away; base qualities are absent.

Enrolling through a virtual design, the prospective study's participants ranged in age from roughly 18 to 95 years and lived across roughly 24 United States geographic areas. Cohort assignment in the prospective study relied on participant-reported clinical history from a screening survey and a study questionnaire. In the prospective study, mobile phlebotomists collected whole blood, serum and a nasopharyngeal or oropharyngeal swab from each participant. Additional blood draws and questionnaires over a 2-month period could optionally be provided by prospective study participants. Before DNA extraction, prospective study blood samples were shipped either frozen or at room temperature. TCRbeta CDR3 regions were amplified from genomic DNA using the immunoSEQ Assay, a bias-controlled multiplex PCR. The authors' pipeline ran thus. Within the assay, amplification of reference gene primers was used to estimate how many nucleated cells each sample contained. Sequence reads were collapsed and filtered to measure the absolute abundance of every unique TCRbeta CDR3 rearrangement. For each sample, productive Simpson clonality was calculated by taking the square root of Simpson's diversity index across productive rearrangements. Held by TCRdb, this immuneACCESS table contains in-frame sequences only and omits some clones. Under half of the omission traces to an unresolved V gene where checked; the cause of the rest is unknown. The DNA gave D and trimming, while V, J and clone size come from that table. The sample table records fewer than 350,000 clones; approximately 91% of these occur just once. Of the sample, 2.3% is held by the ten largest clones.

This receptor was taken from a middle-aged woman with acute COVID-19. Input material: PBMCs or T cells enriched from blood (not recorded which).

CDR3 reads: CASSQDNMYGYTF. The DNA reads as follows: TGTGCCAGTAGCCAGGACAACATGTATGGCTACACCTTC. Recombination linked TRBV19 to TRBJ1-2; the best D guess is TRBD1, with 5 bases matching. The CDR3 covers 13 residues, taking in both the cysteine and the phenylalanine. Here the CDR3 DNA is all that survives: 39 bases in frame from base 1. Trimming takes 6 bases from V and 5 bases from J, and the germline ends sit 13 bases apart. The germline V gene (reference sequence) provides CDR1 LNHDA and CDR2 SQIVND.